This entry concerns a single TCR beta chain. These data belong to a study of CD8+ T cells in alopecia areata. J gave up 8 bases and V 7 bases, and 8 bases lay outside the gene matches. The germline gives CDR1 SQVTM, CDR2 ANQGSEA. CDR3 size: 13 residues. As for treatment: oral pan-JAK inhibitor, 5-10 mg twice daily. Reverse transcription of extracted RNA yielded cDNA, which provided the sequencing template. Using immunoSEQ multiplex PCR, the repertoire was profiled, and TCRdb retains in-frame clones only, with some absent. The table lists 190,000 or so clones, 50% to 60% of them singletons. This chain joins TRBV29-1 and TRBJ1-4; TRBD1 matches 9 bases. The starting material was CD4+ T cells sorted from blood, obtained at week 4, from a patient treated with tofacitinib. This TCR came from a human donor with alopecia areata. As DNA, the CDR3 is TGCAGCGCACCGGGACAGGGTCCGGAAAAACTGTTTTTT. Translated, it gives CSAPGQGPEKLFF.